Each of the 14 T cell receptor beta chains below was sequenced from the same sample in a study of spatial heterogeneity in lung cancer. Stated time point: sample taken at primary tumor resection. A single record per CDR3 protein comes from TCRdb applying MiXCR to the 5' RACE reads. The repertoire includes about 3,300 distinct CDR3 sequences, approximately 9.4% of them detected once, and around 28% sits in the top ten. The sample was normal lung tissue next to the tumor, taken at surgery. The receptor set was obtained from a male donor with early-stage non-small cell lung cancer.

This clonotype was seen repeatedly, ten times or more. V usage is TRBV7-6 and J usage is TRBJ2-1, with a weak D call TRBD2 (6 bases). V was trimmed by 1 base and J by 4 bases, leaving 17 bases between them. Per the germline V gene, CDR1 is SGHVS and CDR2 is FNYEAQ. This CDR3 comprises 17 residues. CDR3 residues: CASSLEASGGQYNEQFF. CDR3 nucleotides: TGTGCCAGCAGCTTAGAGGCTTCCGGGGGTCAGTACAATGAGCAGTTCTTC.

Within the sample, this clonotype is medium-sized. The gene calls are TRBV2 and TRBJ2-3; perhaps TRBD2 as D (6 bases). The CDR3 consists of 14 residues. V dropped 4 bases and J dropped 3 bases, with 11 bases sitting between them. CDR1 and CDR2 from the germline V gene are SNHLY and FYNNEI. The CDR3 loop is CASSGLEVTDTQYF. CDR3 bases: TGTGCCAGCAGTGGACTAGAAGTAACAGATACGCAGTATTTT.

By its share, this clonotype is medium-sized. V usage is TRBV25-1 and J usage is TRBJ1-2, with 8 bases identical to TRBD1. This CDR3 is built from 15 residues. Germline CDR1 MGHDK, CDR2 SYGVNS. J gave up 9 bases and V 6 bases, and 15 bases lay outside the gene matches. The CDR3 spells CASSVPHYRGSSYTF. The CDR3 DNA follows: TGTGCCAGCAGCGTGCCCCACTACAGGGGGTCTAGCTACACCTTC.

This clonotype was observed many times. J is TRBJ2-7 and V is TRBV4-1; possibly TRBD2 for D (7 bases). CDR3 size: 17 residues. CDR1 and CDR2 from the germline V gene are MGHRA and YSYEKL. The V end was cut by 1 base, the J end by 2 bases, with 18 bases between. This CDR3 is CASSQAHSGEGTYEQYF. The CDR3 DNA sequence: TGCGCCAGCAGCCAAGCCCACTCAGGGGAGGGGACCTACGAGCAGTACTTC.

This clonotype was seen at least ten times. The V call is TRBV27, the J call TRBJ2-4, with 10 positions matching TRBD2. Germline CDR1 reads MNHEY; CDR2 reads SMNVEV (reference sequence). The CDR3 sequence is 15 residues long. Germline trimming cut 8 bases from V and 8 bases from J; bases unmatched to any gene: 12. CDR3 DNA sequence: TGTGCCAGCTCAACCCAAGCGGGAGGGATAGACATTCAGTACTTC. It is translated as CASSTQAGGIDIQYF.

This clonotype is classed as medium-sized (0.01 to 0.1%). The chain links TRBV6-6 to TRBJ1-4, with TRBD1 matching 8 bases. The CDR3 contains 17 residues. V gave up 7 bases and J gave up 1 base; unmatched junction bases: 11. Germline V gene sequence: CDR1 MNHNY, CDR2 SVGAGI (reference sequence). The CDR3 DNA reads TGTGCCAGCAACTGGGGGCAGGGGGCGGAAACTAATGAAAAACTGTTTTTT. It encodes CASNWGQGAETNEKLFF.

This clonotype is labeled medium-sized. The rearrangement uses TRBV7-9 and TRBJ2-3, with D uncertain. Trimming pared 5 bases from V and 4 bases from J, leaving 7 bases between. The CDR3 consists of 12 residues. CDR1 is SEHNR, CDR2 FQNEAQ, per germline (reference sequence). The DNA for the CDR3 is TGTGCCAGCAGCCCCCCCGCAGATACGCAGTATTTT. It yields the protein CASSPPADTQYF.

This clonotype is labeled as large. The chain couples TRBV20-1 to TRBJ2-5; perhaps TRBD2 as D (5 bases). Germline values: CDR1 DFQATT, CDR2 SNEGSKA (reference sequence). Deletions cut 6 bases from V and 5 bases from J, with 13 bases between. The CDR3 spans 12 residues. CDR3 sequence: CSAGVVWETQYF. The CDR3 DNA reads TGCAGTGCGGGAGTGGTCTGGGAGACCCAGTACTTC.

In its sample, this clonotype ranks as medium-sized (0.01 to 0.1%). The CDR3: CASSLLAGGPFPLEQYF. CDR3 sequence (DNA): TGCGCCAGCAGCTTACTAGCGGGAGGGCCATTTCCCCTCGAGCAGTACTTC. The rearrangement links TRBV5-1 to TRBJ2-7; 13 nucleotides agree with TRBD2. This CDR3 spans 17 amino acids. Germline-derived CDR1 and CDR2 are SGHRS and YFSETQ. After removal of 2 bases from V and 6 bases from J, the junction contained 11 bases not matched to a gene.

This clonotype was picked up a small number of times. The chain is built from TRBV13 and TRBJ2-7, with a possible D match to TRBD2 (6 bases). The CDR3 runs to 14 residues. Germline V gene sequence: CDR1 PRHDT, CDR2 FYEKMQ (reference sequence). The germline V and J ends were trimmed by 5 bases and 2 bases, with 13 bases remaining between them. The DNA for the CDR3 is TGTGCCAGCAGCCTTTCTGGAGGGGCCTACGAGCAGTACTTC. Amino acid sequence: CASSLSGGAYEQYF.

This clonotype is labeled hyperexpanded (1% or more). The V gene is TRBV9, the J gene TRBJ2-7, with 7 bases aligning to TRBD2. CDR3 length: 13 amino acids. The V gene end was trimmed by 3 bases and the J gene end by 2 bases; junction bases not matched to a gene: 2. From germline, CDR1 is SGDLS and CDR2 YYNGEE. CDR3 coding DNA: TGTGCCAGCAGCGAGGGACTAACCTACGAGCAGTACTTC. Translated: CASSEGLTYEQYF.

The chain recombines TRBV29-1 with TRBJ2-5; D possibly matches TRBD1 or TRBD2 (5 bases each). In germline, CDR1 is SQVTM, CDR2 ANQGSEA. The V gene lost 4 bases and the J gene lost 5 bases, with 11 bases spanning the gap. The CDR3 contains 12 residues. CDR3 sequence: CSVVSGQETQYF. The CDR3 bases are TGCAGCGTTGTATCGGGGCAGGAGACCCAGTACTTC.

This clonotype was seen only a few times. The CDR3 region is CASRATSGGANEQFF. The CDR3 bases are TGTGCCAGCAGAGCGACTAGCGGGGGGGCCAATGAGCAGTTCTTC. The V gene is TRBV7-8, the J gene TRBJ2-1; 14 bases line up with TRBD2. Unmatched junction bases numbered 4, after V lost 6 bases and J lost 6 bases. Germline V gene sequence: CDR1 SGHVS, CDR2 FQNEAQ. This CDR3 comprises 15 residues.

In its sample, this clonotype is large. This chain uses TRBV11-2 with TRBJ2-7; D remains unclear. The germline V gene has CDR1 SGHAT and CDR2 FQNNGV. V was pared by 5 bases and J by 4 bases, with 9 bases between. The CDR3 contains 12 residues. CDR3 in amino acids: CASSPDSYEQYF. In DNA, the CDR3 is TGTGCCAGCAGCCCCGACTCTTACGAGCAGTACTTC.